This T cell receptor beta chain was captured by sequencing in a study of T cell repertoires in aging, cancer and after chemotherapy. Overall study context: Donors were grouped into six age bands spanning 30 or younger through 70 or older. Healthy donor repertoires were recorded over several months to years and showed clear clonal overlap. Points from the study as a whole: Loss of evenness, beyond lost richness, contributed to age-related TCR diversity decline in cancer patients.

Germline values: CDR1 LNHNV, CDR2 YYDKDF (reference sequence). Germline trimming cut 4 bases from V and 3 bases from J; bases unmatched to any gene: 3. The CDR3 sequence is 15 residues long. A mixed TRB-A/B primer pool amplified rearranged TRB by multiplex touch-down PCR. TCRdb redid the calling of the multiplex PCR reads with MiXCR, one entry per CDR3 protein. The sample shows approximately 9,700 distinct CDR3 sequences, about 33% of them seen only once. The template was genomic DNA from peripheral blood, not RNA. By sample fraction, this clonotype is medium-sized. Its matching antigen is unknown. Material for sequencing was blood. The TCR comes from a human donor in good health. This chain connects TRBV15 to TRBJ2-1; TRBD2 aligns across 10 bases. CDR3 in DNA: TGTGCCACCAGCACACTAGCGGGGATCTACAATGAGCAGTTCTTC. Amino acid sequence: CATSTLAGIYNEQFF.